These T cell receptor beta chains were read from a single sample in a study of T-cell memory formation after mild COVID-19. TCRdb independently ran MiXCR on the 5' RACE reads; one entry per CDR3 protein. This sample has 350,000 to 450,000 distinct CDR3 sequences, with roughly 20% found just once. Sequences were obtained from PBMCs or a T cell subset sorted from them (not recorded which). These receptors were collected from an adult woman who had mild COVID-19 (a few samples of this study predate the infection). Cell type and time point are not known. CDR3s include the opening cysteine and the closing phenylalanine or tryptophan. The D gene is left open where the match is weak. The size field is filled for only some rows; it gives once, few, many or a size class.

CASSPTRTENTEAFF,TGCGCCAGCAGCCCGACCCGGACGGAGAACACTGAAGCTTTCTTT,-,TRBV4-1,TRBJ1-1,-
CASLTGANTEAFF,TGTGCCAGTCTCACGGGGGCGAACACTGAAGCTTTCTTT,-,TRBV19,TRBJ1-1,few
CASSPPHRGNTEAFF,TGTGCCAGCTCACCACCCCACAGGGGGAACACTGAAGCTTTCTTT,TRBD1,TRBV18,TRBJ1-1,-
CASSEGVLAGADNEQFF,TGTGCCAGCAGTGAGGGCGTACTAGCGGGAGCTGACAATGAGCAGTTCTTC,TRBD2,TRBV25-1,TRBJ2-1,-
CSVEDPPYGYTF,TGCAGCGTTGAAGATCCCCCCTATGGCTACACCTTC,-,TRBV29-1,TRBJ1-2,-
CSVLTGGGMNTEAFF,TGCAGCGTCCTGACAGGGGGTGGAATGAACACTGAAGCTTTCTTT,TRBD1,TRBV29-1,TRBJ1-1,many
CSARDPAIGPNNEQFF,TGCAGTGCTAGAGATCCGGCCATCGGCCCTAACAATGAGCAGTTCTTC,-,TRBV20-1,TRBJ2-1,-
CASSLDRVTYNEQFF,TGTGCCAGCAGTCTCGACAGGGTCACCTACAATGAGCAGTTCTTC,TRBD1,TRBV6-5,TRBJ2-1,few
CASSFRGASYNEQFF,TGTGCCAGCAGCTTTCGGGGGGCCTCCTACAATGAGCAGTTCTTC,-,TRBV7-3,TRBJ2-1,many
CSARVSRGGYGYTF,TGCAGTGCTAGAGTCTCGCGGGGTGGCTATGGCTACACCTTC,-,TRBV20-1,TRBJ1-2,-
CASSRAGGKYNEQFF,TGCGCCAGCAGCCGGGCCGGGGGCAAGTACAATGAGCAGTTCTTC,-,TRBV4-3,TRBJ2-1,few
CASSVSLTGELFF,TGTGCCAGCAGCGTATCCCTCACCGGGGAGCTGTTTTTT,-,TRBV9,TRBJ2-2,-
CASSLVQGRTEAFF,TGTGCCAGCAGCTTAGTGCAGGGAAGGACTGAAGCTTTCTTT,-,TRBV7-9,TRBJ1-1,few
CASSQVLPYPQVRQETQYF,TGTGCCAGCAGCCAAGTTCTCCCCTACCCCCAAGTGAGGCAAGAGACCCAGTACTTC,-,TRBV14,TRBJ2-5,few
CATSDPARRGGVETQYF,TGTGCCACCAGTGATCCTGCAAGGCGGGGGGGAGTGGAGACCCAGTACTTC,TRBD2,TRBV24-1,TRBJ2-5,few
CASSLHSTVAF,TGTGCCAGCAGCCTCCACTCGACAGTTGCCTTC,-,TRBV7-6,TRBJ2-5,few
CASSHRQGNTGELFF,TGCGCCAGCAGCCATAGACAGGGTAACACCGGGGAGCTGTTTTTT,TRBD1,TRBV4-1,TRBJ2-2,-